Each of the 5 T cell receptor beta chains below was sequenced from the same sample in a study of blood T cell repertoires in COVID-19. Data came from immunoSEQ multiplex PCR; TCRdb stores just in-frame clones and leaves some out. Of about 180,000 clones in the sample, around 83% are singletons; the top ten hold 1.5%. Sequencing was performed on peripheral blood. These receptors all come from a human donor in a cohort sampled during active COVID-19.

The chain couples TRBV6-5 to TRBJ2-1; the D gene is possibly TRBD1 (5 bases). This CDR3 region has 15 residues. The V gene lost 6 bases and the J gene lost 2 bases, with 14 bases spanning the gap. Looked up from germline, CDR1 is MNHEY and CDR2 is SVGAGI. The CDR3 loop reads CASRAGILTYNEQFF. The CDR3 bases are TGTGCCAGCAGGGCAGGGATCCTCACCTACAATGAGCAGTTCTTC.

The genes are TRBV5-1 and TRBJ2-7; 11 bases are shared with TRBD2. V was pared by 2 bases and J by 7 bases, with 5 bases of the junction left unmatched. There are 14 residues in the CDR3. From germline, CDR1 is SGHRS and CDR2 YFSETQ. The CDR3 nucleotides are TGCGCCAGCAGCTTACTAGCGGGAGAGGGAGAGCAGTACTTC. Its protein product is CASSLLAGEGEQYF. The whole variable domain, remainder taken from reference TRBV5-1 and TRBJ2-7, is KAGVTQTPRYLIKTRGQQVTLSCSPISGHRSVSWYQQTPGQGLQFLFEYFSETQRNKGNFPGRFSGRQFSNSRSEMNVSTLELGDSALYLCASSLLAGEGEQYFGPGTRLTVT.

In regard to this clone: This sample includes further DNA sequences coding for the same CDR3. The chain employs TRBV2 and TRBJ1-2; 12 bases are shared with TRBD1. The CDR3 totals 15 residues. With 2 bases clipped from V and 8 bases from J, the junction kept 6 bases outside the gene matches. The germline CDR1 and CDR2 sequences are SNHLY and FYNNEI. The DNA for the CDR3 is TGTGCCAGCAGTGAATTGGGACAGGGGGCGGGGGGCTACACCTTC. Translated: CASSELGQGAGGYTF.

V is TRBV4-3 and J is TRBJ1-2; 8 nucleotides align to TRBD1. Germline V CDR1 and CDR2: LGHNA, YSLEER. Trimming removed 0 bases from V and 9 bases from J; junction bases left unmatched: 6. The CDR3 covers 14 residues. CDR3 in DNA: TGCGCCAGCAGCCAAGATCAACAGGGGGGGAGCTACACCTTC. Its translation: CASSQDQQGGSYTF.

The sample holds a few counts of this clone. The V and J genes are TRBV11-2 and TRBJ1-2; D gene unclear. Trimming left V 0 bases short and J 4 bases short, with 9 bases between. The CDR3 is 14 residues long. Germline lookup yields CDR1 SGHAT and CDR2 FQNNGV. As DNA, the CDR3 is TGTGCCAGCAGCTTAGATCAGATAACCTATGGCTACACCTTC. Encoded protein: CASSLDQITYGYTF.